This T cell receptor (beta chain) is drawn from a study of CD8 T cells in ankylosing spondylitis. Study-wide results and caveats: Typical of ankylosing spondylitis blood, it appeared, was a TCR beta motif of eight highly homologous variants. Several of the motif variants were reported before in synovial fluid and blood from reactive arthritis.

The germline gives CDR1 GTSNPN, CDR2 SVGIG (reference sequence). The CDR3 is 11 amino acids. A note on this clonotype: Its antigen is unknown. An end of the junction does not agree with germline; a read error may underlie this.

TCRdb re-called the 5' RACE reads with MiXCR, one entry per CDR3 protein. The profile covers around 140,000 distinct CDR3 sequences, with 10% to 12% appearing a single time and around 4.1% taken by the ten largest. The sequenced sample consisted of blood, either unsorted or a sorted T cell fraction (not recorded which). This sequence was found in a female donor with ankylosing spondylitis or in good health (not recorded which). The chain has TRBV30 and TRBJ2-1; D unclear. CDR3 protein: CAYPVGTQRVF. The CDR3 bases are TGTGCCTATCCGGTTGGTACGCAACGGGTCTTC.